This TCR beta chain was sequenced during a study of response to subunit inactivated influenza vaccine. Germline values: CDR1 MNHEY, CDR2 SVGAGI. CDR3 length: 15 amino acids. Trimming shortened V by 4 bases and J by 5 bases, and 17 bases separated the two germline ends. General study points: Authors suggested few new T cells are recruited by each seasonal influenza vaccination.

To note about this clonotype: No antigen is known for it.

TCRdb ran MiXCR on the RT-PCR reads and lists one entry per CDR3 protein. The sample records 550,000 to 650,000 distinct CDR3 sequences, 10% to 15% being singletons. V and J are TRBV6-5 and TRBJ1-1; D is uncertain. Sequenced material: PBMCs from blood, taken on the day of vaccination. This clonotype was obtained from a man aged 50-59 years who received an inactivated influenza vaccine. CDR3 in DNA: TGTGCCAGCAGTTCGCCCGGGGTGGGAGTTACTGAAGCTTTCTTT. It encodes CASSSPGVGVTEAFF.